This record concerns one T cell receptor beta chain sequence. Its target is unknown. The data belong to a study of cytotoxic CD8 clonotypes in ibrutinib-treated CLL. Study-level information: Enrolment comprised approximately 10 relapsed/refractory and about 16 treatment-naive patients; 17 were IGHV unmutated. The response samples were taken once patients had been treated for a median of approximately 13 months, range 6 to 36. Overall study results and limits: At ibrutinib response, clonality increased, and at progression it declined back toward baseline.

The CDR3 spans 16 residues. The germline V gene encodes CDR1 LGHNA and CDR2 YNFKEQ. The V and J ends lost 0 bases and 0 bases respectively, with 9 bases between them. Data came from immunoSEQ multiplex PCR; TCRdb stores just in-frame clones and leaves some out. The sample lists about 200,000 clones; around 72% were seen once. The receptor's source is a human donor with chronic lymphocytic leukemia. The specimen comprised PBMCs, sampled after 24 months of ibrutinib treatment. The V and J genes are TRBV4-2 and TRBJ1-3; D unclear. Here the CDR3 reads CASSQDLGNSGNTIYF. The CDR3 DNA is TGTGCCAGCAGCCAAGATCTTGGTAACTCTGGAAACACCATATATTTT.